This T cell receptor beta chain comes out of a study of T cell changes during pregnancy in multiple sclerosis. The CDR3 covers 15 residues. The germline gives CDR1 SEHNR, CDR2 FQNEAQ (reference sequence). Trimming removed 7 bases from V and 6 bases from J; junction bases left unmatched: 12. TCRdb's copy holds only in-frame clones and misses some; the assay was immunoSEQ multiplex PCR. The repertoire has some 21,000 clones, around 90% of them found once; the top ten carry 5.3%. The receptor was derived from a female donor in good health, enrolled as a control in a pregnancy study. The chain has TRBV7-9 and TRBJ2-1, with TRBD1 matching 7 bases. The specimen comprised CD8+ T cells from peripheral blood mononuclear cells, sampled in the second trimester of pregnancy. The CDR3 region is CASIQQDRASNEQFF. DNA for the CDR3: TGTGCCAGCATCCAGCAAGACAGGGCATCCAATGAGCAGTTCTTC.